This TCR beta chain was captured by sequencing in a study of blood T cell repertoires in COVID-19. Per germline, CDR1 SGHTA and CDR2 FQGNSA. The CDR3 runs 15 residues. The V and J ends lost 5 bases and 2 bases, in that order; junction bases with no gene match: 3. The method was immunoSEQ multiplex PCR; TCRdb's version includes in-frame clones alone and lacks a portion of them. The sample holds 200,000 to 300,000 clones; around nine tenths are singletons and the top ten take approximately 5.3%. This TCR came from a woman between 55 and 75 years old with COVID-19, enrolled during active disease. Sequenced: peripheral blood. The V gene is TRBV7-2, the J gene TRBJ1-6; TRBD1 matches at 7 bases. CDR3 DNA sequence: TGTGCCAGCAGCGCTCAGGGGGCCTATAATTCACCCCTCCACTTT. Its translation is CASSAQGAYNSPLHF.